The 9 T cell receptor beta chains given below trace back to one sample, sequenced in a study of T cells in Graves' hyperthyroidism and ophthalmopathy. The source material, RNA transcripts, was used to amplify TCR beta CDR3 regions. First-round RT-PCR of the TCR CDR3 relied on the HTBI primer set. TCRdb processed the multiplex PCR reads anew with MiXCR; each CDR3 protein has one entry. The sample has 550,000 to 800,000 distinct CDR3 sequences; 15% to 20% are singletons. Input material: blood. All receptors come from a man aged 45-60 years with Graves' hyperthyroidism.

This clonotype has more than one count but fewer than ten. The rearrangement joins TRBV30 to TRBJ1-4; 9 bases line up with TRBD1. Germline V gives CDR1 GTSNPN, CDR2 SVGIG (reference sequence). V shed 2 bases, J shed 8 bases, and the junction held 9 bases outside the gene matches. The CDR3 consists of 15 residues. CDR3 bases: TGTGCCTGGAGTCCCGGGGGGACAGGGAGAGAAAAACTGTTTTTT. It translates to CAWSPGGTGREKLFF. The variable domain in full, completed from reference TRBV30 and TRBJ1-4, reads SQTIHQWPATLVQPVGSPLSLECTVEGTSNPNLYWYRQAAGRGLQLLFYSVGIGQISSEVPQNLSASRPQDRQFILSSKKLLLSDSGFYLCAWSPGGTGREKLFFGSGTQLSVL.

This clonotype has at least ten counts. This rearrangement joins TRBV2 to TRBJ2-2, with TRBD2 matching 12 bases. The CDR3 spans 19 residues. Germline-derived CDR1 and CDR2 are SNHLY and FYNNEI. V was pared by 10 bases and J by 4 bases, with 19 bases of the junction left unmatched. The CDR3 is CATHLMRLAGGMATGELFF. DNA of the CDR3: TGTGCCACCCACCTGATGAGGCTAGCGGGAGGGATGGCCACCGGGGAGCTGTTTTTT.

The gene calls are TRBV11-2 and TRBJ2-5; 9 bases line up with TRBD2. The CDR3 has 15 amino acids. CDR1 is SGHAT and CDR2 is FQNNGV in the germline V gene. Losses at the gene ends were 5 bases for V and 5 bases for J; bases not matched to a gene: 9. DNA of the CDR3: TGTGCCAGCAGCCCTTTAACCAGCGGGAGGGAGACCCAGTACTTC. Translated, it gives CASSPLTSGRETQYF.

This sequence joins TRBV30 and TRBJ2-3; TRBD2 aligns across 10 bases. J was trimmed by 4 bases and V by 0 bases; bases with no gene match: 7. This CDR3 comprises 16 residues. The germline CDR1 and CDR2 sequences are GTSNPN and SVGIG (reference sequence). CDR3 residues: CAWSVRSGRAADTQYF. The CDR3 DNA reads TGTGCCTGGAGTGTACGCAGCGGGAGGGCCGCAGATACGCAGTATTTT.

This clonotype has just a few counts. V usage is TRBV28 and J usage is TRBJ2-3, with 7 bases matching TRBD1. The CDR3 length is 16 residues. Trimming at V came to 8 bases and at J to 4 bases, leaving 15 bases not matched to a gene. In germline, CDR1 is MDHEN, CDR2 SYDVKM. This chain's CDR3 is CASSPTRGLRADTQYF. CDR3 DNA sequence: TGTGCCAGCTCCCCAACTAGGGGGCTACGCGCAGATACGCAGTATTTT.

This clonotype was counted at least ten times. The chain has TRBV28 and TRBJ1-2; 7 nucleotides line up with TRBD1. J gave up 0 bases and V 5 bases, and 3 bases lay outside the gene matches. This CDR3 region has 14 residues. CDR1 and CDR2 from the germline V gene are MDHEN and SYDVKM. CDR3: CASSRDRANYGYTF. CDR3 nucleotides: TGTGCCAGCAGTCGGGACAGAGCTAACTATGGCTACACCTTC.

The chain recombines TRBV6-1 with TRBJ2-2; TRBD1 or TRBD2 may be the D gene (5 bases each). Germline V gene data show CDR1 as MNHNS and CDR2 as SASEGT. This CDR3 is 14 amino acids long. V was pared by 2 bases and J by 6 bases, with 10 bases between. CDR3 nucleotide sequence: TGTGCCAGCAGTGAATGGGGGTCCCCCGGGGAGCTGTTTTTT. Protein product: CASSEWGSPGELFF.

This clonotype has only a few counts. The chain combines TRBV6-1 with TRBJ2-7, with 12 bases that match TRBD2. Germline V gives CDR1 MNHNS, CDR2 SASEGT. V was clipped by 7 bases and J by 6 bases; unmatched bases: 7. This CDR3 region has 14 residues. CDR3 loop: CASTRLAGDREQYF. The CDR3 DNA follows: TGTGCCAGCACCCGACTAGCGGGAGACCGCGAGCAGTACTTC.

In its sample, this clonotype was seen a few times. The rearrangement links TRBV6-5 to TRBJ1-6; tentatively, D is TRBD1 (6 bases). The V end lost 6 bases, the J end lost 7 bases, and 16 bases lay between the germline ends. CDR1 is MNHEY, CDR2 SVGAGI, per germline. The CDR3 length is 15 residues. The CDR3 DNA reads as TGTGCCAGCAGATTAGACAGGAACTCAAATTCACCCCTCCACTTT. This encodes CASRLDRNSNSPLHF.